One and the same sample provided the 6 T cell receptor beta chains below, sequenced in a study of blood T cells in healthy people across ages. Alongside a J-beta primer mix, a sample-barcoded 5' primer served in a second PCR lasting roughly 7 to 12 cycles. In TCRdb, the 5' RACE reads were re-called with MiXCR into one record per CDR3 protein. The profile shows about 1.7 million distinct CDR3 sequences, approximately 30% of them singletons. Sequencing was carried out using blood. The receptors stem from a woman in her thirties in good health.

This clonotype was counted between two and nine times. In nucleotides, the CDR3 is TGCAGCGTTGGGGAGTTTTCGGGGGTGAATGAGCAGTTCTTC. This translates into CSVGEFSGVNEQFF. The chain joins TRBV29-1 to TRBJ2-1, with TRBD2 as a possible D gene (6 bases). CDR3 length equals 14 residues. Germline CDR1 reads SQVTM; CDR2 reads ANQGSEA. With 4 bases removed from V and 7 bases from J, the gap between germline ends came to 17 bases.

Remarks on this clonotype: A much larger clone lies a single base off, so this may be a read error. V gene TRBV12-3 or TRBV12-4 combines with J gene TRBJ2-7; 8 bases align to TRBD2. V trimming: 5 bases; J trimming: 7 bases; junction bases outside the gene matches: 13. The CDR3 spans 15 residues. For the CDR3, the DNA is TGTGCCAGCAGTCTTCTAGCGGGCACCTACAATGAGCAGTACTTC. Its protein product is CASSLLAGTYNEQYF.

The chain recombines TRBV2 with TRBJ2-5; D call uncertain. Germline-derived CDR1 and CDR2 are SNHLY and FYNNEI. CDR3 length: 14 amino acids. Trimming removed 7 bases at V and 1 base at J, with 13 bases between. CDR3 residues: CASTPRVVQETQYF. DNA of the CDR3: TGTGCCAGCACTCCACGGGTCGTCCAAGAGACCCAGTACTTC.

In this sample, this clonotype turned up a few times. CDR3 bases: TGCAGTATATCAGAATTTCAAGCGAATGGCTACACCTTC. Residues: CSISEFQANGYTF. The chain employs TRBV20-1 and TRBJ1-2; the D is unclear. This CDR3 is 13 amino acids long. V lost 8 bases and J 6 bases, leaving 19 bases between the germline ends. The germline CDR1 and CDR2 sequences are DFQATT and SNEGSKA (reference sequence).

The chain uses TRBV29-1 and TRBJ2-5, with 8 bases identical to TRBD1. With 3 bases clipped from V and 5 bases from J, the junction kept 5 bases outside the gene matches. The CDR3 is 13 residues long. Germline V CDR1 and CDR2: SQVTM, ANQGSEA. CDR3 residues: CSVDPGGGETQYF. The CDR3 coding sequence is TGCAGCGTTGATCCAGGGGGCGGCGAGACCCAGTACTTC.

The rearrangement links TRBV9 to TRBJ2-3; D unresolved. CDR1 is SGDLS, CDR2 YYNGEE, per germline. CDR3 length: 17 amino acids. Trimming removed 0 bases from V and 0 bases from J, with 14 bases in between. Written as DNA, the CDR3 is TGTGCCAGCAGCGTAGAGGTCCACGGATCTAGCACAGATACGCAGTATTTT. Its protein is CASSVEVHGSSTDTQYF.